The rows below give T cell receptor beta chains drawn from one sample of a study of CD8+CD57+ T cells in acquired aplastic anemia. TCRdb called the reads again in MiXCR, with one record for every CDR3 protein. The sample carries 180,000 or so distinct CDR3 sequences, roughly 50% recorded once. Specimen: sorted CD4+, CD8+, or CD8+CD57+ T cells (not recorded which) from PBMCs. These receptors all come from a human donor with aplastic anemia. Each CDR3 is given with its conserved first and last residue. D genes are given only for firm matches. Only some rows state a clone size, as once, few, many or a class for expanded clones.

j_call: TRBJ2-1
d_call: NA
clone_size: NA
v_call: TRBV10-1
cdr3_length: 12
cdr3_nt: TGCGCCAGCAGTGACTTTGGAAATGAGCAGTTCTTC
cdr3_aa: CASSDFGNEQFF

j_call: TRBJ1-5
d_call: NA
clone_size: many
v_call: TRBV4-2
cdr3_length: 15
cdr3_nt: TGTGCCAGCAGCCAAGACAGAGATCTCAATCAGCCCCAGCATTTT
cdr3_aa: CASSQDRDLNQPQHF

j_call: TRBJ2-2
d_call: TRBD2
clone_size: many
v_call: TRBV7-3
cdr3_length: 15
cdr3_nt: TGTGCCAGCAGCCTGGCGGGGGGGTACACCGGGGAGCTGTTTTTT
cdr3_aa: CASSLAGGYTGELFF

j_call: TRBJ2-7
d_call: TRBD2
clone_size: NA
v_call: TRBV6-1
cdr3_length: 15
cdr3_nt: TGTGCCAGCAGGGGTGAGCGGGACCACTCCTACGAGCAGTACTTC
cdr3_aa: CASRGERDHSYEQYF

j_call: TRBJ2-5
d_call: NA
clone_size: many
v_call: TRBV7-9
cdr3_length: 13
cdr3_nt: TGTGCCAGCAGCTTGGCGGGGACAGAGACCCAGTACTTC
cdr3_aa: CASSLAGTETQYF

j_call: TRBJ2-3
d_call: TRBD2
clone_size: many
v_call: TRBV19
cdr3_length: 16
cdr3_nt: TGTGCCAGTAGTTTGGGGGCTAGCGGGGGCACAGATACGCAGTATTTT
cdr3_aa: CASSLGASGGTDTQYF

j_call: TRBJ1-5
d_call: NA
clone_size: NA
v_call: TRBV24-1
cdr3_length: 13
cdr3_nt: TGTGCCACCGGGTCGGATCAAGGTCAGCCCCAGCATTTT
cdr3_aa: CATGSDQGQPQHF

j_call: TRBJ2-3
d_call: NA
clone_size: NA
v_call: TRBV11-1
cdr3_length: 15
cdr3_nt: TGTGCCAGCAGCTTACAGCTCTCCAGCACAGATACGCAGTATTTT
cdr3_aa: CASSLQLSSTDTQYF

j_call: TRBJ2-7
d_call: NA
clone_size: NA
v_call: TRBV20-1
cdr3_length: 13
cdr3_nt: TGCAGTGCTAGAGGGGAACGGGCCTACGAGCAGTACTTC
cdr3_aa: CSARGERAYEQYF

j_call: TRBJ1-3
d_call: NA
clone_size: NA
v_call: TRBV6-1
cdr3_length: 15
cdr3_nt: TGTGCCAGCAGCCGGACTGTTACCTCTGGAAACACCATATATTTT
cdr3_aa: CASSRTVTSGNTIYF

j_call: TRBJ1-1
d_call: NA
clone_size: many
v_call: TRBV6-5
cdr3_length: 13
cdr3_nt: TGTGCCAGCAGTTACTCTCAGGACACTGAAGCTTTCTTT
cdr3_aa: CASSYSQDTEAFF

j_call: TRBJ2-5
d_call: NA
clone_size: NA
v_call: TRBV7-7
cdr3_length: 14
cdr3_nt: TGTGCCAGCAGCTTAGATTCGGGTTTGCGGACCCAGTACTTC
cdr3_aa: CASSLDSGLRTQYF

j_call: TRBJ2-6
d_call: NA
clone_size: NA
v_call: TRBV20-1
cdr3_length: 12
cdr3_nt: TGCAGTGCTCCCCCTGGGGCCAACGTCCTGACTTTC
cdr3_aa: CSAPPGANVLTF

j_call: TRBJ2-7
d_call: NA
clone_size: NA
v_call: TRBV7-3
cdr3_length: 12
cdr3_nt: TGTGCCAGCAGCGGGCCCTCTGGCGAGCAGTACTTC
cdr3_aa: CASSGPSGEQYF

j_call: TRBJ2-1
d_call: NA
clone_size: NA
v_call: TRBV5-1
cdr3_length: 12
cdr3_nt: TGCGCCAGCAGCCTCCTTAATGATGAGCAGTTCTTC
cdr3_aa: CASSLLNDEQFF

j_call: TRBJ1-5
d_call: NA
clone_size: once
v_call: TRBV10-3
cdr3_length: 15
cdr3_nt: TGTGCCAGCACCCCCAGTCCGACAAACAATCAGCCCCAGCATTTT
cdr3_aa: CASTPSPTNNQPQHF

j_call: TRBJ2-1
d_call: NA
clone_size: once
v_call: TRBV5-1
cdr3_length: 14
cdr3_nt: TGCGCCAGCACCATGGACAAGGCCTACAATGAGCAGTTCTTC
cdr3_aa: CASTMDKAYNEQFF

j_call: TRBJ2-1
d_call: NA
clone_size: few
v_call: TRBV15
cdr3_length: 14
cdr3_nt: TGTGCCACCAGCAGAGCCAGCACCTACAATGAGCAGTTCTTC
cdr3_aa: CATSRASTYNEQFF

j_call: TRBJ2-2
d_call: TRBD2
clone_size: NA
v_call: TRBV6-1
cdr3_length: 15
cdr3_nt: TGTGCCAGCAGAAGAACTAGCGGGGCTTCCGGGGAGCTGTCTTTT
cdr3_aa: CASRRTSGASGELSF

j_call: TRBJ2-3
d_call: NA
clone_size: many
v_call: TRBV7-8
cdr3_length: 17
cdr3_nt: TGTGCCAGCAGCTTGGTCACAGGGAGGACCACCACAGATACGCAGTATTTT
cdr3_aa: CASSLVTGRTTTDTQYF

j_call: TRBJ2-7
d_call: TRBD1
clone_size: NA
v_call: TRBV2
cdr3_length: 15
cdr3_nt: TGTGCCAGCAGAGGAGTGGGACAGGGGCCGTCCGAGCAGTACTTC
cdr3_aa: CASRGVGQGPSEQYF

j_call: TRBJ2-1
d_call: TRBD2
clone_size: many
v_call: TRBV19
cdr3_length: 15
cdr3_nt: TGTGCCAGTAGTATAGGGGCGGGAGTAGGCAATGAGCAGTTCTTC
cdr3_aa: CASSIGAGVGNEQFF

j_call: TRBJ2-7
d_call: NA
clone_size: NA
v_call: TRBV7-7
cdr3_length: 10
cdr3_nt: TGTGCCAGCAGCTTACACGAGCAGTACTTC
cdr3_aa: CASSLHEQYF

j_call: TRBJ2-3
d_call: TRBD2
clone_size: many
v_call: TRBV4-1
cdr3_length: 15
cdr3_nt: TGCGCCAGCAGCCCCTCAGCGGGAGGGAGGGATACGCAGTATTTT
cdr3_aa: CASSPSAGGRDTQYF

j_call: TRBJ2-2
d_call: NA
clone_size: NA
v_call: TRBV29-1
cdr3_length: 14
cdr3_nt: TGCAGCGTTGAAGTCCATCGCAACACCGGGGAGCTGTTTTTT
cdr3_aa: CSVEVHRNTGELFF